This T cell receptor beta chain appears in the sequencing data of a study of blood T cell repertoires in COVID-19. Turning to the study itself: Sites across the United States, Italy and Spain contributed samples from acute and convalescent COVID-19.

This clone was observed a handful of times. The CDR3 spans 12 residues. Germline lookup yields CDR1 MDHEN and CDR2 SYDVKM. The V and J ends lost 6 bases and 7 bases, in that order; junction bases with no gene match: 5. Those enrolled, adults aged roughly 18 to 100 years, came from about two dozen US areas. Cohort 3 donors counted as recovered after two negative PCRs, clearance, or resolved symptoms. Study processing details: Estimated nucleated cell counts came from reference gene primer amplification. This table comes from immunoSEQ multiplex PCR, and its TCRdb copy is limited to in-frame clones, with some not included. V and J calls and clone size are those listed in that table; D and trimming were worked out from the DNA. The table records approximately 310,000 clones, roughly 89% of them present only once.

The receptor was derived from a man aged 55 to 69 who had recovered from COVID-19. Sequences were obtained from PBMCs or T cells enriched from blood (not recorded which). The V gene is TRBV28, the J gene TRBJ1-2, with 7 bases identical to TRBD1. The CDR3 bases are TGTGCCAGCAGGAGGGGGCTGGTTGGCTACACCTTC. This sequence encodes CASRRGLVGYTF.